Listed here is a single T cell receptor (beta chain). Its antigen remains unidentified. The data were taken from a study of cytomegalovirus exposure and HLA in healthy donors. Regarding the study as a whole: Among the most significant clusters, several appeared linked to common viral pathogens in a later analysis. Equally common other TCR beta chains were less clonally expanded than HLA-associated ones, a later analysis found. About 87% or about 30% of the time was how often most TCR beta V segments were productive, according to an earlier analysis.

Trimming cost V 1 base and J 7 bases, with 7 bases left between them. Germline-derived CDR1 and CDR2 are LNHDA and SQIVND (reference sequence). This CDR3 has 12 amino acids. Primers included in the PCR were 60 Vbeta and 13 Jbeta primers. The repertoire was sequenced with immunoSEQ multiplex PCR; TCRdb's copy has only in-frame clones and lacks some. This sample carries about 150,000 clones, roughly 83% of them seen once, and the ten largest clones take 3.5%. Sequenced sample: PBMCs. This sequence joins TRBV19 and TRBJ1-2; D not resolved. The sequence was obtained from a human donor in good health. The CDR3 region is CASSIGALGYTF. As DNA, the CDR3 is TGTGCCAGTAGTATAGGGGCACTTGGCTACACCTTC. The entire variable domain, with the rest obtained from reference TRBV19 and TRBJ1-2, is as follows: DGGITQSPKYLFRKEGQNVTLSCEQNLNHDAMYWYRQDPGQGLRLIYYSQIVNDFQKGDIAEGYSVSREKKESFPLTVTSAQKNPTAFYLCASSIGALGYTFGSGTRLTVV.